A selection of T cell receptor beta chains follows, all from one sample in a study of blood T cell repertoires in COVID-19. Sequencing was performed with immunoSEQ multiplex PCR; in TCRdb, only in-frame clones are kept and a portion is missing. This sample has about 210,000 clones; roughly 80% occur once, and the top ten carry 2.5%. Specimen: peripheral blood. All receptors derive from a middle-aged woman with active or convalescent COVID-19. Both conserved end residues are part of each CDR3. The D gene is left open where the match is weak. Clone size is not always given. Where it is, it says once, few, many or a class for expanded clones.

D gene,clone size,J gene,V gene,CDR3 DNA,CDR3 protein
-,-,TRBJ1-2,TRBV5-5,TGTGCCAGCAGCTGGGGGAGGACGGGGACCGACGCTGGCTACACCTTC,CASSWGRTGTDAGYTF
-,-,TRBJ1-5,TRBV19,TGTGCCAGTAGTATAAATAGGGGGGGGAGTCAGCCCCAGCATTTT,CASSINRGGSQPQHF
TRBD1,-,TRBJ1-5,TRBV28,TGTGCCAGCAGGGCCGGGACAGGCTGGACTTATAGCAATCAGCCCCAGCATTTT,CASRAGTGWTYSNQPQHF
-,-,TRBJ1-2,TRBV30,TGTGCCTGGAGTGTACAAAAGGGGTTTGACTACACCTTC,CAWSVQKGFDYTF
-,-,TRBJ1-1,TRBV9,TGTGCCAGCAGCGAGGGACATACGAACACTGAAGCTTTCTTT,CASSEGHTNTEAFF
TRBD2,-,TRBJ2-1,TRBV27,TGTGCCAGCAGTTCCCCGGGACTAGCGGGATACTACAATGAGCAGTTCTTC,CASSSPGLAGYYNEQFF
TRBD2,-,TRBJ2-7,TRBV11-3,TGTGCCAGCAGCTCGGGACTAGCGGGGTTAGAGCAGTACTTC,CASSSGLAGLEQYF
TRBD1,-,TRBJ1-4,TRBV6-5,TGTGCCAGCAGTTACTCGGGTCCAGGGGGCGATGAAAAACTGTTTTTT,CASSYSGPGGDEKLFF
TRBD1,-,TRBJ2-7,TRBV7-2,TGTGCCAGCAGCCCGTGGACAGGGTCCCTTGACTACGAGCAGTACTTC,CASSPWTGSLDYEQYF
-,-,TRBJ2-7,TRBV11-3,TGTGCCAGCGCCTTGAGGGACGAGCAGTACTTC,CASALRDEQYF
-,few,TRBJ1-4,TRBV7-2,TGTGCCAGCAGCTTATCCCAAACCAGGGTTAAGCCTAATGAAAAACTGTTTTTT,CASSLSQTRVKPNEKLFF
-,-,TRBJ1-3,TRBV2,TGTGCCAGCAGGGCCCAGGGCTCTGGAAACACCATATATTTT,CASRAQGSGNTIYF
-,once,TRBJ1-1,TRBV7-3,TGTGCCAGCAGCTTAGGGCCGACAGTGAACACTGAAGCTTTCTTT,CASSLGPTVNTEAFF
-,-,TRBJ1-1,TRBV5-1,TGCGCCAGCAGCTTAGGATCTGGGACACAGGTGAACACTGAAGCTTTCTTT,CASSLGSGTQVNTEAFF
-,-,TRBJ1-3,TRBV19,TGTGCCAGTAGCCCCAGGGCTCCGAGCTCTGGAAACACCATATATTTT,CASSPRAPSSGNTIYF
-,-,TRBJ1-6,TRBV6-5,TGTGCCAGCAGCCCCGGGACTGAGAATTCACCCCTCCACTTT,CASSPGTENSPLHF
-,once,TRBJ2-3,TRBV7-9,TGTGCCAGCAGCCCGGGGTGGGTAGATACGCAGTATTTT,CASSPGWVDTQYF
-,-,TRBJ1-1,TRBV7-2,TGTGCCAGCAGGGCGGGCTCAGGGAACACTGAAGCTTTCTTT,CASRAGSGNTEAFF
-,-,TRBJ2-5,TRBV30,TGTGCCTGGTCGCGAGACAGACAAGAGACCCAGTACTTC,CAWSRDRQETQYF
-,once,TRBJ2-2,TRBV21-1,TGTGCCAGCAGCAAAAGGTGGGGACCCCGGGGGACCGGGGAGCTGTTTTTT,CASSKRWGPRGTGELFF
-,-,TRBJ2-7,TRBV4-2,TGTGCCAGCAGCCAAGGTTTCGGCGGCCCCTACGAGCAGTACTTC,CASSQGFGGPYEQYF
-,-,TRBJ2-5,TRBV2,TGTGCCAGCAACAGACCTGGGCAGGGCCGCCAAGGGACCCAGTACTTC,CASNRPGQGRQGTQYF